The TCR beta chain described here comes from a study of graft-versus-host responses after intestinal transplantation. Study-wide context: All recipients were given anti-thymocyte globulin induction, and tacrolimus and steroids were then administered for around three years.

Germline trimming cut 5 bases from V and 0 bases from J; bases unmatched to any gene: 0. The CDR3 loop spans 15 amino acids. Germline V gene sequence: CDR1 MNHEY, CDR2 SVGAGI. Assay used: immunoSEQ multiplex PCR; TCRdb lists only in-frame clones, some missing. In the table there are tens of thousands of clones, around 93% of which are singletons. About this clone: Its antigen is unidentified.

Study-wide findings and caveats: Detected in recipient marrow were GvH clones, some of which were first observed in ileum or blood.

The origin of this receptor is a human donor who received an intestinal transplant. This chain uses TRBV6-5 with TRBJ2-2, with TRBD1 matching over 10 bases. The source material was unstimulated CD8+ T cells sorted from spleen or lymph node cells, sampled before intestinal transplant. CDR3 DNA sequence: TGTGCCAGCAGTGGACAGGGGGCGAACACCGGGGAGCTGTTTTTT. Protein: CASSGQGANTGELFF.